This is a list of T cell receptor beta chains from one sample in a study of blood T cell repertoires in COVID-19. Clones were sequenced by immunoSEQ multiplex PCR, and TCRdb holds only the in-frame ones, with some missing. The sample yields about 220,000 clones, approximately 80% seen once. The sequenced sample consisted of peripheral blood. All receptors derive from a human donor in a cohort sampled during active COVID-19. CDR3s include the opening cysteine and the closing phenylalanine or tryptophan. Fields, in order: clone size, J gene, D gene, V gene, CDR3 DNA, CDR3 protein. The D gene is left open where the match is weak. For some rows the clone size is stated as once, few or many, or as a class when expanded; others skip it.

>-|TRBJ1-5|TRBD1|TRBV7-2
TGTGCCAGCAGCCTTGGGACAGGCTCCGGAGTAAATCAGCCCCAGCATTTT
CASSLGTGSGVNQPQHF
>once|TRBJ1-1|-|TRBV18
TGTGCCAGCTCACCGTCGTGGGGGGAAGACACTGAAGCTTTCTTT
CASSPSWGEDTEAFF
>-|TRBJ2-2|TRBD2|TRBV7-3
TGTGCCAGCAGCTCCCTAGGGAGGGACGTAGGCACCGGGGAGCTGTTTTTT
CASSSLGRDVGTGELFF
>-|TRBJ2-3|-|TRBV3-1/TRBV3-2
TGTGCCAGCAGCCCTCGACGTAGCGGTGGCACAGATACGCAGTATTTT
CASSPRRSGGTDTQYF
>-|TRBJ1-3|-|TRBV6-5
TGTGCCAGCAGTTCTCCCCGGCAAGGGGCTGGAAACACCATATATTTT
CASSSPRQGAGNTIYF
>-|TRBJ2-5|TRBD1|TRBV5-1
TGCGCCAGCAGCACTGACAGGGTGGGGCAAGAGACCCAGTACTTC
CASSTDRVGQETQYF
>-|TRBJ1-1|-|TRBV7-3
TGTGCCAGCAGTACCGGACAGACCAACACTGAAGCTTTCTTT
CASSTGQTNTEAFF
>many|TRBJ1-1|-|TRBV3-1/TRBV3-2
TGTGCCAGCAGCTCTTTGGACAGGAACACTGAAGCTTTCTTT
CASSSLDRNTEAFF
>-|TRBJ1-1|-|TRBV6-1
TGTGCCAGCAGTGAAACATCCGCAGCAGGATTGAACACTGAAGCTTTCTTT
CASSETSAAGLNTEAFF
>-|TRBJ2-7|-|TRBV10-3
TGTGCCATCAGTGAGTCTCACGGGGGTACCCCCTACGAGCAGTACTTC
CAISESHGGTPYEQYF
>few|TRBJ2-3|TRBD2|TRBV4-2
TGTGCCAGCAGCCAAGATCCGGGGGGGTTTGATACGCAGTATTTT
CASSQDPGGFDTQYF
>-|TRBJ2-4|TRBD1|TRBV3-1/TRBV3-2
TGTGCCAGCAGCCAGGACAGGGGGCGGACGGCCAAAAACATTCAGTACTTC
CASSQDRGRTAKNIQYF
>few|TRBJ1-2|TRBD1|TRBV5-6
TGTGCCAGCAGCTGGACAGGGTTTCAAGATGGCTACACCTTC
CASSWTGFQDGYTF
>few|TRBJ2-3|TRBD2|TRBV4-2
TGTGCCAGCAGCCAAGACCTGGAAGGTAGCGGGGCGGTGTATACGCAGTATTTT
CASSQDLEGSGAVYTQYF
>-|TRBJ2-1|TRBD2|TRBV24-1
TGTGCCACCGCCCCGCCAGGGGAGGAAGCGGGAGGTAGGAATGAGCAGTTCTTC
CATAPPGEEAGGRNEQFF
>-|TRBJ1-4|TRBD1|TRBV6-1
TGTGCCAGCAGTGAACAAGGGGGCGAGAATGAAAAACTGTTTTTT
CASSEQGGENEKLFF
>-|TRBJ1-5|TRBD1|TRBV6-5
TGTGCCAGCAGATTAACGACAGGGATTAATCAGCCCCAGCATTTT
CASRLTTGINQPQHF
>once|TRBJ2-1|TRBD1|TRBV6-5
TGTGCCAGCAGTTACTCACCGGAAGGGGGCGACCATGGGATCTTC
CASSYSPEGGDHGIF
>-|TRBJ2-1|-|TRBV4-1
TGCGCCAGCAGCCAAGAACCTAACTACAATGAGCAGTTCTTC
CASSQEPNYNEQFF
>-|TRBJ2-2|-|TRBV6-5
TGTGCCAGCAGTTACTTCGTACAGAACACCGGGGAGCTGTTTTTT
CASSYFVQNTGELFF
>-|TRBJ2-1|TRBD2|TRBV7-3
TGTGCCAGCAGTCCCGCTAGCGGGGGGTTAAGCTCCTACAATGAGCAGTTCTTC
CASSPASGGLSSYNEQFF
>-|TRBJ2-1|-|TRBV15
TGTGCCACCAGCATGGACACTTCTACAAATGAGCAGTTCTTC
CATSMDTSTNEQFF
>-|TRBJ1-5|-|TRBV11-2
TGTGCCAGCAGCTTAACGGTAGGCAATCAGCCCCAGCATTTT
CASSLTVGNQPQHF
>-|TRBJ2-7|-|TRBV5-1
TGCGCCAGCAGCTCCTACTACGAGCAGTACTTC
CASSSYYEQYF
>-|TRBJ2-7|TRBD1|TRBV7-2
TGTGCCAGCAGCTTAGCGGGCAGGGGGCTCTACGAGCAGTACTTC
CASSLAGRGLYEQYF